A selection of T cell receptor beta chains follows, all from one sample in a study of breast tumors, draining lymph nodes, adjacent tissues. TCRdb analysed the multiplex PCR reads with MiXCR anew, one entry per CDR3 protein. The sample holds 150,000 to 200,000 distinct CDR3 sequences, roughly 31% seen once. Material: axillary lymph node tissue. These TCRs come from a female donor with breast cancer. Some clones in this sample may be carry-over from other donors' samples. Both conserved end residues are part of each CDR3. A D gene is named only where the DNA matches it firmly. Only some rows state a clone size, as once, few, many or a class for expanded clones.

CDR3nt,CDR3aa,len,abundance,j_gene,d_gene,v_gene
TGTGCCATAGGGGACGGGACTAGCGGGTACGAGCAGTACTTC,CAIGDGTSGYEQYF,14,NA,TRBJ2-7,TRBD2,TRBV10-3
TGTGCCAGCAGCTACAGGGGAGGTTCTGGAAACACCATATATTTT,CASSYRGGSGNTIYF,15,NA,TRBJ1-3,TRBD1,TRBV7-9
TGTGCCAGCAGCTCTTCTGCGGGGGCCAACACCGGGGAGCTGTTTTTT,CASSSSAGANTGELFF,16,many,TRBJ2-2,NA,TRBV7-2
TGTGCCAGCAGCTTGTCGCTAGCGGGAGAGAGAGATACGCAGTATTTT,CASSLSLAGERDTQYF,16,NA,TRBJ2-3,TRBD2,TRBV28
TGTGCCAGCCCACTGCAGAACACCGGGGAAAAACTGTTTTTT,CASPLQNTGEKLFF,14,NA,TRBJ1-4,NA,TRBV7-6
TGTGCCACCAGTGCCATTAGCGGGAGGGGTTCCTACAATGAGCAGTTCTTC,CATSAISGRGSYNEQFF,17,NA,TRBJ2-1,TRBD2,TRBV24-1
TGTGCCAGCAGCCCAACCTGGAGACGGACCGGGGAGCTGTTTTTT,CASSPTWRRTGELFF,15,many,TRBJ2-2,NA,TRBV3-1
TGCAGTGCTAGAGAAGGGGTAAGCAATCAGCCCCAGCATTTT,CSAREGVSNQPQHF,14,many,TRBJ1-5,NA,TRBV20-1
TGTGCCAGCAGCCGGGACAGTACAAATCAGCCCCAGCATTTT,CASSRDSTNQPQHF,14,many,TRBJ1-5,TRBD1,TRBV7-8
TGTGCCAGCTCACCATCGGTTAGAAACACTGAAGCTTTCTTT,CASSPSVRNTEAFF,14,NA,TRBJ1-1,NA,TRBV18
TGTGCCTCCAGCAGAGCAGGGAGGACCGGAGAGCTGTTTTTT,CASSRAGRTGELFF,14,NA,TRBJ2-2,NA,TRBV15
TGTGCCAGCAGCGTAGGGGGACTAGCCCTAGGTGAGCAGTATTTT,CASSVGGLALGEQYF,15,many,TRBJ2-3,TRBD2,TRBV9
TGCAGTGCACTTCGGGACAGGGACTACTCCTACGAGCAGTACTTC,CSALRDRDYSYEQYF,15,many,TRBJ2-7,TRBD1,TRBV20-1
TGTGCCAGCAGTGTCGGACTAGCGGGGAGCTCCTACAATGAGCAGTTCTTC,CASSVGLAGSSYNEQFF,17,few,TRBJ2-1,TRBD2,TRBV27
TGTGCCAGCAGTCCCACGGGTCTGCGGGGGGGCTACATTGAGACCCAGTACTTC,CASSPTGLRGGYIETQYF,18,many,TRBJ2-5,TRBD2,TRBV6-5
TGCAGTGCTCCATCAAGACAGGCCTATAATTCACCCCTCCACTTT,CSAPSRQAYNSPLHF,15,NA,TRBJ1-6,NA,TRBV20-1
TGTGCCAGCAGTTCCTGGACGGGGGGAACTACCGGGGAGCTGTTTTTT,CASSSWTGGTTGELFF,16,many,TRBJ2-2,TRBD2,TRBV28
TGTGCCAGCAGTATAATTAGACAGGGGGCGGACATTCAGTACTTC,CASSIIRQGADIQYF,15,NA,TRBJ2-4,TRBD1,TRBV28
TGCAGTGCTAGTGCCGGACAGGGTCAGACCCAGTACTTC,CSASAGQGQTQYF,13,many,TRBJ2-5,TRBD1,TRBV20-1
TGTGCCAGCAGCAAAGAGGGGCGGACCTTGAACACTGAAGCTTTCTTT,CASSKEGRTLNTEAFF,16,NA,TRBJ1-1,NA,TRBV5-8
TGTGCCAGCAGTAGGGGGAGGGATACGCAGTATTTT,CASSRGRDTQYF,12,NA,TRBJ2-3,NA,TRBV6-5
TGTGCCTCTCACCTCCAGGGGAGGGTCTACGAGCAGTACTTC,CASHLQGRVYEQYF,14,many,TRBJ2-7,NA,TRBV30
TGCAGTGCTAGAGATGAACGGGAGGCCGGACAGCCCCAGCATTTT,CSARDEREAGQPQHF,15,many,TRBJ1-5,NA,TRBV20-1
TGTGCCACCTCCTCCGGGACAGCCAGCTACGAGCAGTACTTC,CATSSGTASYEQYF,14,many,TRBJ2-7,TRBD1,TRBV27
TGTGCCAGCAGCGCCACTAGCGAAGGCTACAATGAGCAGTTCTTC,CASSATSEGYNEQFF,15,many,TRBJ2-1,TRBD2,TRBV5-8
TGCAGTGCTAGGACAGACCCGGACCCAACAGATACGCAGTATTTT,CSARTDPDPTDTQYF,15,many,TRBJ2-3,NA,TRBV20-1
TGTGCCAGCGGCCAAGATACGGGACAAAAGAACACTGAAGCTTTCTTT,CASGQDTGQKNTEAFF,16,NA,TRBJ1-1,NA,TRBV7-2
TGTGCCAGCGGTAGCGGGAGTAAGACAGATACGCAGTATTTT,CASGSGSKTDTQYF,14,NA,TRBJ2-3,TRBD2,TRBV9
TGTGCTAGCAGCTTAGCCTGGGACACTGAAGCTTTCTTT,CASSLAWDTEAFF,13,few,TRBJ1-1,NA,TRBV7-7
TGTGCCAGCAGCTTACAGGGGGCCCAGGAGGCTTTCTTT,CASSLQGAQEAFF,13,NA,TRBJ1-1,TRBD1,TRBV7-2
TGTGCCAGCAGTCTTGGGGGACAGGTTGGATCACCCCTCCACTTT,CASSLGGQVGSPLHF,15,many,TRBJ1-6,TRBD1,TRBV5-6
TGTGCCAGCAGCTTGGAGGGACAGGGGGCAGGCTACACCTTC,CASSLEGQGAGYTF,14,NA,TRBJ1-2,TRBD1,TRBV5-8
TGTGCCATCCCGGGTCCGTACTCTAGCATCTCCTCGGGGGTGGATACGCAGTATTTT,CAIPGPYSSISSGVDTQYF,19,many,TRBJ2-3,NA,TRBV10-3
TGTGCCAGCAGTTACGGGGACTCTGGAAACACCATATATTTT,CASSYGDSGNTIYF,14,NA,TRBJ1-3,NA,TRBV6-5
TGTGCCAGTAACCTAGCGGGAGTCCCCGGTGGTGAGCAGTTCTTC,CASNLAGVPGGEQFF,15,many,TRBJ2-1,TRBD2,TRBV19
TGTGCCTGCTGCGGCTTTACTACAACTAACGAAAAACTGTTTTTT,CACCGFTTTNEKLFF,15,NA,TRBJ1-4,NA,TRBV7-9
TGCAGCGCGGGACAGGGGGCTTCACCCCTCCACTTT,CSAGQGASPLHF,12,many,TRBJ1-6,TRBD1,TRBV20-1
TGCGCCAGCAGCCCCGACTCTACTGGGGCCAACGTCCTGACTTTC,CASSPDSTGANVLTF,15,many,TRBJ2-6,NA,TRBV5-1
TGTGCCAGCAGCTTACCTGGGGCGGATGGCTGCACCTTC,CASSLPGADGCTF,13,NA,TRBJ1-2,NA,TRBV7-2
TGTGCCAGCAGCGGCTTTAACGGTGGACCTAGGGACTATGGCTTCACCTTC,CASSGFNGGPRDYGFTF,17,once,TRBJ1-2,NA,TRBV2
TGTGCCAGCAGCTTAGGAGCGGGAGCCAATGAGCAGTTCTTC,CASSLGAGANEQFF,14,many,TRBJ2-1,TRBD2,TRBV7-2
TGCGCCAGCAGCCCGTCGACAGGGGTTAACACCGGGGAGCTGTTTTTT,CASSPSTGVNTGELFF,16,many,TRBJ2-2,TRBD1,TRBV5-1
TGTGCCAGCAGCTTAGCATTTATGGAGACCCAGTACTTC,CASSLAFMETQYF,13,many,TRBJ2-5,NA,TRBV7-2
TGCAGTGCTACAGGGGCAGGTGGTGAAAAACCGTTTTTC,CSATGAGGEKPFF,13,NA,TRBJ1-4,NA,TRBV20-1
TGTGCCAGCAGTTCCCGTCCTAATGAAAAACTGTTTTTT,CASSSRPNEKLFF,13,few,TRBJ1-4,NA,TRBV27
TGTGCCAGCAGCTTCCGGGGGATCACTGAAGCTTTCTTT,CASSFRGITEAFF,13,few,TRBJ1-1,NA,TRBV11-2
TGCAGTGCGAGGCCGCGGAATGAGCAGTTCTTC,CSARPRNEQFF,11,many,TRBJ2-1,NA,TRBV20-1
TGTGCCAGCAGCAAGAGACAGGGAAGAATAACCGGGGAGCTGTTTTTT,CASSKRQGRITGELFF,16,many,TRBJ2-2,TRBD1,TRBV7-2
TGTGCCAGCAGCCAAGTCGGGGCTTTGGGTGGAAACACCATATATTTT,CASSQVGALGGNTIYF,16,many,TRBJ1-3,NA,TRBV3-1
TGTGCCAGCTCACCACAGAGAGGAGACAATGAGCAGTTCTTC,CASSPQRGDNEQFF,14,many,TRBJ2-1,NA,TRBV18
TGTGCCAGCAGTGAAGTAGGCGGAGCGGGGACCCAGTACTTC,CASSEVGGAGTQYF,14,many,TRBJ2-5,NA,TRBV2
TGCAGTGCGACCCGACTCGTAAGTGGGGGAATTTGGTCACCCCTCCACTTT,CSATRLVSGGIWSPLHF,17,many,TRBJ1-6,NA,TRBV20-1
TGTGCCAGCAGGCGGGATTTTACTCAGCCCCAGCATTTT,CASRRDFTQPQHF,13,NA,TRBJ1-5,NA,TRBV6-1
TGTGCCTGGAGTGTACCTGGACTGAGCACTGGAAACACCATGTATTTT,CAWSVPGLSTGNTMYF,16,NA,TRBJ1-3,NA,TRBV30
TGTGCCAGCAGCAAGGGGGGACTAGCGGGATCCCAAGAGACCCAGTACTTC,CASSKGGLAGSQETQYF,17,many,TRBJ2-5,TRBD2,TRBV7-8
TGTGCCAGCAGTTTAGACGGCAGCTCCTACGAGCAGTACTTC,CASSLDGSSYEQYF,14,many,TRBJ2-7,NA,TRBV28
TGCGCCAGCAGTGAGTCGATTTGGGGGTCGAACGAGCAGTACTTC,CASSESIWGSNEQYF,15,NA,TRBJ2-7,NA,TRBV10-1
TGTGCCACCAGCACCTCTAGCCGAGGGTACAATGAGCAGTTCTTC,CATSTSSRGYNEQFF,15,NA,TRBJ2-1,NA,TRBV15